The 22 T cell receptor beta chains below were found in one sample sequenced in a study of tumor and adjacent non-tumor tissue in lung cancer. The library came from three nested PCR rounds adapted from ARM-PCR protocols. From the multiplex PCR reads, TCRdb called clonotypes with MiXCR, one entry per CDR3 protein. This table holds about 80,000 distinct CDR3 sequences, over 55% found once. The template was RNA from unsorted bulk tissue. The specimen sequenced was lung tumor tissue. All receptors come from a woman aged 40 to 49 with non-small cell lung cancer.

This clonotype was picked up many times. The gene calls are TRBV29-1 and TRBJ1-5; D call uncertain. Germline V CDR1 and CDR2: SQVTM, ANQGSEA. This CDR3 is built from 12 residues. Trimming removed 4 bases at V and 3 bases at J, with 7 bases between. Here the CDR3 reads CSVGADNQPQHF. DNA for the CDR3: TGCAGCGTTGGGGCAGACAATCAGCCCCAGCATTTT.

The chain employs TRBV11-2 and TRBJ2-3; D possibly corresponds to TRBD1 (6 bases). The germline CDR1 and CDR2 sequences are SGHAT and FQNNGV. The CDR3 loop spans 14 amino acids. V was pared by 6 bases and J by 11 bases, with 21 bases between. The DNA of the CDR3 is TGTGCCAGCAGACGCACGGGCATGGACAGTAGGCAGTATTTT. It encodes CASRRTGMDSRQYF.

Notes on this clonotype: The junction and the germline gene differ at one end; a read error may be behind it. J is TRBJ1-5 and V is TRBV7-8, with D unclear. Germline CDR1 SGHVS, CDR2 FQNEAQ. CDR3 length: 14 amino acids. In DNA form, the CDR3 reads TGTGCCAGCAGCTTGCCCCATAGCAATCAGGCCCAGCATTTT. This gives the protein CASSLPHSNQAQHF.

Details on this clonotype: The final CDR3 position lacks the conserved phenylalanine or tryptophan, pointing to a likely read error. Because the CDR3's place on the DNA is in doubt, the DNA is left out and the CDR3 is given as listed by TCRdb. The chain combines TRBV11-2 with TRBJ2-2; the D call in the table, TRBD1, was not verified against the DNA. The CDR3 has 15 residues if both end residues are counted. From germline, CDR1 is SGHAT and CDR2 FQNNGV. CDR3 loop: CASSPLPGNTGELSS.

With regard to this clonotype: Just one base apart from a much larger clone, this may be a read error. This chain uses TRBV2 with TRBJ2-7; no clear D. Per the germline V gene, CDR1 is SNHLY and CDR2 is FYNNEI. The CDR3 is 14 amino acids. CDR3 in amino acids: CASNGISASCEQYF. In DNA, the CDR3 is TGTGCCAGCAACGGAATTTCGGCCTCCTGCGAGCAGTACTTC.

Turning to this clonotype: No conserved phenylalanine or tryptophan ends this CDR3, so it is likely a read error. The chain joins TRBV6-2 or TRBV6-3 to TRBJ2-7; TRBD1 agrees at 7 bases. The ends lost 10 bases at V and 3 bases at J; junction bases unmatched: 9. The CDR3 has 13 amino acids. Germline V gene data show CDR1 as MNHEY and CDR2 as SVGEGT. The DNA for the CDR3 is TGTGCCAACAACAACGACAGGGACTACGAGCAGTACTTA. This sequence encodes CANNNDRDYEQYL.

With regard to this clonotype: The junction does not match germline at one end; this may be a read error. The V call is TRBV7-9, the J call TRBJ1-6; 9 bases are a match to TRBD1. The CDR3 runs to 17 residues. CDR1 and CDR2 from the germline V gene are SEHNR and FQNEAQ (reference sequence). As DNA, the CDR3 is TGTGTCAGCAGCGCCGGGACAGGGAATCTCGAAAATTCAACCCTCCACTTT. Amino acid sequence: CVSSAGTGNLENSTLHF.

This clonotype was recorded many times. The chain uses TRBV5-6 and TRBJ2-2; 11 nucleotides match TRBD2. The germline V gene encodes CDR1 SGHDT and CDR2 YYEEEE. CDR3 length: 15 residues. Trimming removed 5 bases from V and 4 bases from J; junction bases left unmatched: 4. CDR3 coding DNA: TGTGCCAGCAGATTCGGACTAGCGGGCACCGGGGAGCTGTTTTTT. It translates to CASRFGLAGTGELFF.

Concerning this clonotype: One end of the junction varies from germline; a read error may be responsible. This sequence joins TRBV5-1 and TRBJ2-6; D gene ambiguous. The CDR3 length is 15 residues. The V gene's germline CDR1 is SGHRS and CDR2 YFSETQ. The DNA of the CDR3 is TGCGTCAGCAGCTTGGAGTCCTCTGGGGCCAACGTCCTGACTTTC. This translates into CVSSLESSGANVLTF. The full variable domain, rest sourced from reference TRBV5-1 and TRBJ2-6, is KAGVTQTPRYLIKTRGQQVTLSCSPISGHRSVSWYQQTPGQGLQFLFEYFSETQRNKGNFPGRFSGRQFSNSRSEMNVSTLELGDSALYLCVSSLESSGANVLTFGAGSRLTVL.

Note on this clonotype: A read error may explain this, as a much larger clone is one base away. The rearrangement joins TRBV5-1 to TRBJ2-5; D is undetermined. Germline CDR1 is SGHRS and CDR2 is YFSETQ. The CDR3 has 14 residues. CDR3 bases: TGCGCCAGCAGCTTTAACGCTGACCAAGGGACCCAGTACTTC. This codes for CASSFNADQGTQYF. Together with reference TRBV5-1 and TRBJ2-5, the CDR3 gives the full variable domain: KAGVTQTPRYLIKTRGQQVTLSCSPISGHRSVSWYQQTPGQGLQFLFEYFSETQRNKGNFPGRFSGRQFSNSRSEMNVSTLELGDSALYLCASSFNADQGTQYFGPGTRLLVL.

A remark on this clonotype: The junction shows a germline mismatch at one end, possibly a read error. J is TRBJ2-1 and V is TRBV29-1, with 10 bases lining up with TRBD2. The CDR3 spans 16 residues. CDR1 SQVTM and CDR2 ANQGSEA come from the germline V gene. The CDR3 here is CSVEGLAPRSYSEQSF. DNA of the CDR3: TGCAGCGTTGAGGGACTAGCGCCCCGCTCCTACAGTGAGCAGTCCTTC.

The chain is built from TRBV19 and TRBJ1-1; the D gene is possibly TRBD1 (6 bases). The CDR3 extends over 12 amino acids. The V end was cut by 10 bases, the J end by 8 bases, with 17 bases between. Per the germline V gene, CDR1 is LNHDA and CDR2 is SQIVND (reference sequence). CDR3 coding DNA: TGTGCCACCCACGGGGGCGCGGGGGAAGCTTTCTTT. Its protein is CATHGGAGEAFF.

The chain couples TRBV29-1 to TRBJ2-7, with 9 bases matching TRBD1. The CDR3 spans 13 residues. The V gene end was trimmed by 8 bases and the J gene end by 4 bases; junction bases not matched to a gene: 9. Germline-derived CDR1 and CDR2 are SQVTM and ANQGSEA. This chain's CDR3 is CSIFGQGRYEQYF. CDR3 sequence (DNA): TGCAGCATTTTCGGACAGGGGCGTTACGAGCAGTACTTC.

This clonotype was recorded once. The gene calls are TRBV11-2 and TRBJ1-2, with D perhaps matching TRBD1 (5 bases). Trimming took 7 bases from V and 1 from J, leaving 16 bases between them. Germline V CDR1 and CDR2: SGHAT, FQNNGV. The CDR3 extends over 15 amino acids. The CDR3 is CASTRDGHVNYGYTF. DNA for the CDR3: TGTGCCAGCACCCGAGATGGACACGTTAACTATGGCTACACCTTC.

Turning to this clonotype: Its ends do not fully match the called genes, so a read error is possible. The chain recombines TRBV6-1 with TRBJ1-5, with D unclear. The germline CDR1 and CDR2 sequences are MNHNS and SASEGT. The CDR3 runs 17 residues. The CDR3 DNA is TGTACCAGCAGTGAATTCGGGTCGGCTTATAGCAATCAGCCCCAGAATTTT. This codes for CTSSEFGSAYSNQPQNF.

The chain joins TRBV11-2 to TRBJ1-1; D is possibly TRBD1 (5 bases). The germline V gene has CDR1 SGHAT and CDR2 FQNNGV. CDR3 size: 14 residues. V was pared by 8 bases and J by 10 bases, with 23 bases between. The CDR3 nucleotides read TGTGCCAGCTACTTAGATAGCAGGGTGGTGGCAGCTTTCTTT. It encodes CASYLDSRVVAAFF.

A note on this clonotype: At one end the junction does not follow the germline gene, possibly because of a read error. The CDR3 loop is CASSPPLIGRNAGELFF. The CDR3 DNA reads TGCGCCAGCAGCCCCCCCCTTATAGGGAGGAACGCCGGGGAGTTGTTTTTT. This chain connects TRBV4-1 to TRBJ2-2, with D perhaps TRBD2 (6 bases). The CDR3 length is 17 residues. Germline values: CDR1 MGHRA, CDR2 YSYEKL.

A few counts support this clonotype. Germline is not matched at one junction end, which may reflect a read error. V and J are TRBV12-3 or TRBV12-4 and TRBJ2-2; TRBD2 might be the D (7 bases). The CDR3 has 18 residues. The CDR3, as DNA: TGTGCCAGTAGTCCCTACCCCGGGGGGCGGGGAAACATCGGGGAGCTGTTTTTT. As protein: CASSPYPGGRGNIGELFF.

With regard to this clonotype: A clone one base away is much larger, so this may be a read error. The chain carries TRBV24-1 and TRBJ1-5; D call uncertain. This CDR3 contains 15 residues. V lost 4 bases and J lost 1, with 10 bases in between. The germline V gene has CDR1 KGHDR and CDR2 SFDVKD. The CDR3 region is CATSESMGSNQPQHF. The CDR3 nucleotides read TGTGCCACCAGTGAGTCGATGGGGAGCAATCAGCCCCAGCATTTT.

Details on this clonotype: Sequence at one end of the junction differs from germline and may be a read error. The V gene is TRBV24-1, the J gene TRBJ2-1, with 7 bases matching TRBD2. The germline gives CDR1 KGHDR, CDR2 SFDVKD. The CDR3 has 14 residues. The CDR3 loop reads CATSEDSGLGVQIF. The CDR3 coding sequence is TGTGCCACCAGTGAAGATAGCGGGCTGGGTGTGCAGATCTTC.

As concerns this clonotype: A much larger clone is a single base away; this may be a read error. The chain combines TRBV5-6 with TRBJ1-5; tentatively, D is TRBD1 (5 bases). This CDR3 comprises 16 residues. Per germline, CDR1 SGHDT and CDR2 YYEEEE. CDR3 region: CASCLRGPLSNQPQHF. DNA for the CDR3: TGTGCCAGCTGCTTGAGGGGACCGCTTAGCAATCAGCCCCAGCATTTT.

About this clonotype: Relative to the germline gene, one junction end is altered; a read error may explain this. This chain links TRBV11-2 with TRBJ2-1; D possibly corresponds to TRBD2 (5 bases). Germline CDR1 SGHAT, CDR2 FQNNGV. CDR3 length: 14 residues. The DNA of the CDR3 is TGTACCAGCTCCCGTACGGGGACCTACAATGAGCAGTTCTTC. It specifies CTSSRTGTYNEQFF.